These T cell receptor beta chains were read from a single sample in a study of cytomegalovirus exposure and HLA in healthy donors. The repertoire was sequenced with immunoSEQ multiplex PCR; TCRdb's copy has only in-frame clones and lacks some. This repertoire shows roughly 150,000 clones, about nine tenths found once; its top ten account for 10% to 13%. The sample consisted of PBMCs. These receptors all stem from a woman younger than 30 in good health and CMV-seropositive. Each CDR3 is given with its conserved first and last residue.

TRBV10-3	CAIRRDGDQPQHF
TRBV30	CAWSGQFNQPQHF
TRBV6-1	CASSEVANTEAFF
TRBV5-4	CASSPGSGRGRVGELFF
TRBV11-3	CASSLTGGRTAEAFF
TRBV5-1	CASRKTSVRGTDTQYF
TRBV5-4	CASSPGLRQRNTEAFF
TRBV7-9	CASSLLGGTEAFF
TRBV5-4	CASRGQGNTEAFF
TRBV12-5	CASGLSGGSDEQFF
TRBV6-1	CASSVGQGASEKLFF
TRBV28	CASSPQEAISYEQYF
TRBV11-3	CASSERTSGRDEQFF
TRBV29-1	CSVVTGEQYF
TRBV28	CASRALGTWAFF
TRBV6-5	CASSVRAAIYKQYF
TRBV5-1	CASSLTGTVYPGELFF
TRBV7-9	CASSLAGGPNQPQHF
TRBV2	CASSEALAGESYEQYF
TRBV19	CASNEYNEQFF
TRBV28	CASSLQREQFF
TRBV11-2	CASSPGLAGEQYF
TRBV7-3	CASSREFADTQYF
TRBV5-1	CASSLSPGQGMNTEAFF
TRBV10-3	CAISESAAPREKLFF
TRBV10-3	CAITGGDDTQYF
TRBV5-1	CASSLGQATNEKLFF
TRBV29-1	CSVAGSSGRRLGEQFF
TRBV19	CASSIVLGQGAFGYTF
TRBV7-9	CASSSLGGATEAFF
TRBV20-1	CSASLDYEQYF
TRBV5-6	CASSDRDRGNQPQHF
TRBV7-9	CASSLTGGLETQYF
TRBV11-3	CASRESSYNEQFF
TRBV7-2	CASSGGREEQYF
TRBV27	CASSLTLPGQGTYGYTF
TRBV18	CASSPNRNYGYTF
TRBV6-6	CASSYGGLGSTDTQYF
TRBV9	CASSYRDTNEKLFF
TRBV4-1	CASSHPGQAGEQFF